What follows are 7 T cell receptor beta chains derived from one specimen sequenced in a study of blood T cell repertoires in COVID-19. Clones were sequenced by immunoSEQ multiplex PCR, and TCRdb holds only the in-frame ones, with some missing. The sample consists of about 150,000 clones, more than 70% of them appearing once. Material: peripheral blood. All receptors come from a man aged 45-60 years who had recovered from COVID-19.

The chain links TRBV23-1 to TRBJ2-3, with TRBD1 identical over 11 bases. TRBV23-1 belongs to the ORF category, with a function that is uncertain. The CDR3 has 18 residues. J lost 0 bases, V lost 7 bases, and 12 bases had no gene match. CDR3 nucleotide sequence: TGCGCCAGCACTTCTCGGGACAGGGGGATCCCTAGCACAGATACGCAGTATTTT. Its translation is CASTSRDRGIPSTDTQYF.

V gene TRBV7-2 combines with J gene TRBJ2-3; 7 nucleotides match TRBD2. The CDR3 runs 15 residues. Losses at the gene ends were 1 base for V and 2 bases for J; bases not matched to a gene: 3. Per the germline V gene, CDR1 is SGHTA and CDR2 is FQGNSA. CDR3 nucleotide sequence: TGTGCCAGCAGCTTAGATGCGGGGGTCACAGATACGCAGTATTTT. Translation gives CASSLDAGVTDTQYF.

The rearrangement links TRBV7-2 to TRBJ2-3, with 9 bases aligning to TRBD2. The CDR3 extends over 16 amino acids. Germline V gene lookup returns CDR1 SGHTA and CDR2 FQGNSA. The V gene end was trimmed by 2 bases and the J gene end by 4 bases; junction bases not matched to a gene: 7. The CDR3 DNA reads TGTGCCAGCAGCTTAATGGCGGGAGGGGGCGCAGATACGCAGTATTTT. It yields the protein CASSLMAGGGADTQYF.

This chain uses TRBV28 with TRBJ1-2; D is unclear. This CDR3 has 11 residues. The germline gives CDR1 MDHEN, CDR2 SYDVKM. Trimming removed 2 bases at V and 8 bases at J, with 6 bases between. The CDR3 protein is CASSLGQGYTF. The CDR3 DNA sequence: TGTGCCAGCAGTTTAGGTCAGGGCTACACCTTC.

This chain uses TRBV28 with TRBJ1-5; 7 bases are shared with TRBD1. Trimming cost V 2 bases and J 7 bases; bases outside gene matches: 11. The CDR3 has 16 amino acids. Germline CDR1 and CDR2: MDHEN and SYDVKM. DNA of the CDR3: TGTGCCAGCAGTTTAGCGGGGCAGGGGGTTAAGCAGCCCCAGCATTTT. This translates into CASSLAGQGVKQPQHF.

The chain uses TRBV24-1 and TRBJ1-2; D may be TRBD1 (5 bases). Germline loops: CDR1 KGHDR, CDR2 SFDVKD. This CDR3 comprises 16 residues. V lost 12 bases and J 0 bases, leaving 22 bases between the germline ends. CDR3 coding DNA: TGTGCCCGCGGCCGGGACGGGGGTATTCCTAACTATGGCTACACCTTC. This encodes CARGRDGGIPNYGYTF.

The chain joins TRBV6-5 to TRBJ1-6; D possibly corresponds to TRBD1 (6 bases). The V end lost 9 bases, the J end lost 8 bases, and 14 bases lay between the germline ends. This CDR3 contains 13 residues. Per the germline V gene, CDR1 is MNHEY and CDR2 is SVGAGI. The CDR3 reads CASKQGVDSPLHF. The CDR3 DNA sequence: TGTGCCAGTAAACAGGGAGTGGATTCACCCCTCCACTTT.